This is a list of T cell receptor beta chains from one sample in a study of CD8 T cells in Susac syndrome. TCRdb re-called the immunoSEQ multiplex PCR reads through MiXCR, storing one row per CDR3 protein. The repertoire holds around 80,000 distinct CDR3 sequences, with approximately 93% as singletons. The sequencing sample was made of CD8+ T cells from PBMCs. The receptors stem from a human donor with Susac syndrome. Both conserved end residues are part of each CDR3. The D gene is left open where the match is weak. Size values are once, few and many counts, or a class for expanded clones, and some rows have none.

d_call,j_call,v_call,clone_size,cdr3_aa,cdr3_nt
TRBD2,TRBJ2-1,TRBV3-1,.,CASSQEGLAGYNEQFF,TGTGCCAGCAGCCAAGAAGGGCTAGCGGGATACAATGAGCAGTTCTTC
.,TRBJ2-1,TRBV20-1,.,CSARDGGVSYNEQFF,TGCAGTGCTAGAGATGGGGGCGTATCCTACAATGAGCAGTTCTTC
TRBD1,TRBJ1-6,TRBV3-1,.,CASSQVKTGSDNSPLHF,TGTGCCAGCAGCCAGGTTAAGACAGGGAGCGATAATTCACCCCTCCACTTT
.,TRBJ2-2,TRBV18,.,CASSVTGTVNTGELFF,TGTGCCAGCTCAGTGACCGGGACGGTGAACACCGGGGAGCTGTTTTTT
.,TRBJ2-7,TRBV28,.,CASSSRDTVYEQYF,TGTGCCAGCAGTTCCCGGGACACCGTCTACGAGCAGTACTTC
TRBD2,TRBJ2-1,TRBV7-8,.,CASSPKRGRYNEQFF,TGTGCCAGCAGCCCTAAGCGGGGAAGATACAATGAGCAGTTCTTC
.,TRBJ1-1,TRBV4-3,.,CASSEGWGMNTEAFF,TGCGCCAGCAGCGAGGGATGGGGGATGAACACTGAAGCTTTCTTT
.,TRBJ2-7,TRBV2,.,CASRGGPNEQYF,TGTGCCAGCAGGGGGGGGCCAAACGAGCAGTACTTC
.,TRBJ2-4,TRBV20-1,once,CSAGSPKNIQYF,TGCAGTGCCGGGAGTCCCAAAAACATTCAGTACTTC
TRBD1,TRBJ2-7,TRBV2,once,CASRSPEGAGEQYF,TGTGCCAGCAGGTCGCCCGAGGGGGCCGGCGAGCAGTACTTC
TRBD1,TRBJ2-1,TRBV20-1,.,CSAPGQGIERYNEQFF,TGCAGTGCTCCGGGACAGGGTATAGAACGGTACAATGAGCAGTTCTTC
TRBD2,TRBJ2-3,TRBV4-1,.,CASSPERDDLYF,TGCGCCAGCAGCCCTGAGCGGGACGATCTGTATTTT
TRBD1,TRBJ1-2,TRBV5-4,.,CASSSTLSTGSYGYTF,TGTGCCAGCAGCTCAACTCTATCGACAGGGAGCTATGGCTACACCTTC
.,TRBJ2-1,TRBV29-1,.,CSVGGASREQFF,TGCAGCGTTGGGGGAGCCTCCCGTGAGCAGTTCTTC
.,TRBJ2-1,TRBV20-1,.,CSARGWGFGGNEQFF,TGCAGTGCTAGAGGTTGGGGGTTTGGGGGCAATGAGCAGTTCTTC
.,TRBJ1-5,TRBV27,.,CASSSLQANQPQHF,TGTGCCAGCAGTTCATTGCAGGCTAATCAGCCCCAGCATTTT
.,TRBJ2-2,TRBV7-8,.,CASSRGRVLSNTGELFF,TGTGCCAGCAGCCGGGGTCGCGTCCTATCGAACACCGGGGAGCTGTTTTTT
.,TRBJ2-7,TRBV6-2/TRBV6-3,.,CASTTEWGAHYEQYF,TGTGCCAGCACCACGGAGTGGGGGGCTCACTACGAGCAGTACTTC
.,TRBJ1-4,TRBV24-1,.,CATSGRVGGKLFF,TGTGCCACCAGTGGAAGGGTTGGCGGAAAACTGTTTTTT
TRBD2,TRBJ2-5,TRBV9,.,CASSGTSGAGETQYF,TGTGCCAGCAGCGGGACTAGCGGGGCGGGGGAGACCCAGTACTTC
.,TRBJ1-1,TRBV19,once,CASKTPGAENTEAFF,TGTGCCAGTAAGACTCCAGGGGCCGAAAACACTGAAGCTTTCTTT
TRBD1,TRBJ1-1,TRBV19,.,CASSTQGSTEAFF,TGTGCCAGTAGTACACAGGGGAGCACTGAAGCTTTCTTT
.,TRBJ2-5,TRBV20-1,.,CSAWRGSQETQYF,TGCAGTGCATGGCGGGGTAGCCAAGAGACCCAGTACTTC
TRBD2,TRBJ2-3,TRBV6-1,.,CASRGTSGGDVGTQYF,TGTGCCAGCAGGGGCACTAGCGGGGGAGACGTGGGGACGCAGTATTTT
TRBD2,TRBJ2-1,TRBV15,once,CATSRLADAYNEQFF,TGTGCCACCAGTCGACTAGCGGACGCCTACAATGAGCAGTTCTTC
TRBD2,TRBJ2-1,TRBV6-2/TRBV6-3,.,CASSYSTSGGSYNEQFF,TGTGCCAGCAGTTACTCGACTAGCGGGGGCTCCTACAATGAGCAGTTCTTC
TRBD2,TRBJ2-1,TRBV20-1,.,CSARDWDSGTNEQFF,TGCAGTGCTAGAGATTGGGATAGCGGGACAAATGAGCAGTTCTTC
.,TRBJ1-1,TRBV7-9,.,CASSLGGTAEAFF,TGTGCCAGCAGCTTAGGGGGGACGGCTGAAGCTTTCTTT
TRBD1,TRBJ2-2,TRBV7-2,.,CASRPQGANTGELFF,TGTGCCAGCAGACCTCAGGGGGCTAACACCGGGGAGCTGTTTTTT
TRBD1,TRBJ2-3,TRBV9,.,CASRTGTGSTDTQYF,TGTGCCAGCAGGACCGGGACAGGGAGCACAGATACGCAGTATTTT
.,TRBJ2-5,TRBV20-1,once,CSAREWEAETQYF,TGCAGTGCTAGAGAGTGGGAAGCAGAGACCCAGTACTTC
TRBD2,TRBJ2-2,TRBV7-9,.,CASSLSGGATGELFF,TGTGCCAGCAGCTTAAGCGGGGGGGCCACCGGGGAGCTGTTTTTT